The rows below give T cell receptor beta chains drawn from one sample of a study of human T cells and chemical hapten exposure. In TCRdb, the RACE reads were re-called with MiXCR into one record per CDR3 protein. Of about 73,000 distinct CDR3 sequences in the sample, 8.5% were seen once. Specimen: whole blood, collected in connection with sensitization to the hapten diphenylcyclopropenone (DPC). Receptors originate from a woman aged 50 to 60 with alopecia areata. Some clones in this sample may be carry-over from other donors' samples. Each CDR3 is given with its conserved first and last residue. A D gene is named only where the DNA matches it firmly. Expanded clones are given a class, and other clones once, few, many or no size at all.

J gene: TRBJ1-1; V gene: TRBV7-2; clone size: many; D gene: .; CDR3 protein: CASSFPTGSTEAFF; CDR3 DNA: TGTGCCAGCAGCTTCCCCACGGGGTCGACGGAAGCTTTCTTT
J gene: TRBJ2-3; V gene: TRBV20-1; clone size: .; D gene: .; CDR3 protein: CSASISGDTQYF; CDR3 DNA: TGCAGTGCTAGCATTAGCGGCGATACGCAGTATTTT
J gene: TRBJ2-7; V gene: TRBV2; clone size: many; D gene: .; CDR3 protein: CASSAISSYEQYF; CDR3 DNA: TGTGCCAGCAGTGCGATCAGCTCCTACGAGCAGTACTTC
J gene: TRBJ2-1; V gene: TRBV29-1; clone size: few; D gene: .; CDR3 protein: CSVWGMGEQFF; CDR3 DNA: TGCAGCGTTTGGGGTATGGGTGAGCAGTTCTTC
J gene: TRBJ2-1; V gene: TRBV5-4; clone size: few; D gene: TRBD1; CDR3 protein: CASSLTGGDEQFF; CDR3 DNA: TGTGCCAGCAGCTTAACAGGGGGCGATGAGCAGTTCTTC
J gene: TRBJ2-1; V gene: TRBV12-3/TRBV12-4; clone size: .; D gene: .; CDR3 protein: CASSPNGGIYNEQFF; CDR3 DNA: TGTGCCAGCAGCCCAAATGGGGGGATTTACAATGAGCAGTTCTTC
J gene: TRBJ2-1; V gene: TRBV7-2; clone size: few; D gene: TRBD2; CDR3 protein: CASSLRPEAAGGPGEQFF; CDR3 DNA: TGTGCCAGCAGCTTAAGGCCCGAAGCAGCGGGAGGGCCAGGTGAGCAGTTCTTC
J gene: TRBJ2-1; V gene: TRBV27; clone size: .; D gene: .; CDR3 protein: CASSLSGSGPEQFF; CDR3 DNA: TGTGCCAGCAGTTTGTCCGGGAGCGGCCCTGAGCAGTTCTTC
J gene: TRBJ1-2; V gene: TRBV18; clone size: many; D gene: .; CDR3 protein: CASSPRGLYGYTF; CDR3 DNA: TGTGCCAGCTCACCGCGGGGCCTTTATGGCTACACCTTC
J gene: TRBJ1-5; V gene: TRBV6-5; clone size: .; D gene: .; CDR3 protein: CASRPDGQFSNQPQHF; CDR3 DNA: TGTGCCAGCAGACCGGACGGACAGTTTAGCAATCAGCCCCAGCATTTT
J gene: TRBJ2-1; V gene: TRBV12-3/TRBV12-4; clone size: many; D gene: .; CDR3 protein: CASSLGRTRGEQFF; CDR3 DNA: TGTGCCAGCAGTTTAGGGCGGACGAGGGGTGAGCAGTTCTTC
J gene: TRBJ2-3; V gene: TRBV9; clone size: .; D gene: .; CDR3 protein: CASSVAVRRGSPGADTQYF; CDR3 DNA: TGTGCCAGCAGCGTAGCTGTCAGGAGAGGGAGCCCCGGGGCAGATACGCAGTATTTT
J gene: TRBJ2-3; V gene: TRBV5-5; clone size: few; D gene: TRBD1; CDR3 protein: CASSPQWTGAGTDTQYF; CDR3 DNA: TGTGCCAGCAGCCCCCAGTGGACAGGGGCGGGGACAGATACGCAGTATTTT
J gene: TRBJ1-1; V gene: TRBV11-2; clone size: .; D gene: .; CDR3 protein: CASSLGKGRTEAFF; CDR3 DNA: TGTGCCAGCAGCTTAGGGAAGGGCCGCACTGAAGCTTTCTTT
J gene: TRBJ1-5; V gene: TRBV2; clone size: .; D gene: .; CDR3 protein: CASSGPREGRSSPFSNQPQHF; CDR3 DNA: TGTGCCAGCAGTGGCCCGAGAGAGGGACGGAGCTCCCCCTTTAGCAATCAGCCCCAGCATTTT
J gene: TRBJ1-1; V gene: TRBV3-1; clone size: .; D gene: .; CDR3 protein: CASSQVRKGTEAFF; CDR3 DNA: TGTGCCAGCAGCCAAGTCAGGAAGGGCACTGAAGCTTTCTTT
J gene: TRBJ1-4; V gene: TRBV7-9; clone size: few; D gene: TRBD1; CDR3 protein: CASSPTGITEKLFF; CDR3 DNA: TGTGCCAGCAGCCCGACAGGGATTACTGAAAAACTGTTTTTT
J gene: TRBJ1-2; V gene: TRBV6-2/TRBV6-3; clone size: many; D gene: .; CDR3 protein: CASSYSTAFYGYTF; CDR3 DNA: TGTGCCAGCAGTTACTCTACAGCTTTCTATGGCTACACCTTC
J gene: TRBJ1-4; V gene: TRBV6-4; clone size: many; D gene: .; CDR3 protein: CASSKPGRKPTNEKLFF; CDR3 DNA: TGTGCCAGCAGTAAACCGGGACGGAAGCCAACTAATGAAAAACTGTTTTTT
J gene: TRBJ1-5; V gene: TRBV6-2/TRBV6-3; clone size: few; D gene: .; CDR3 protein: CASSYPGTDSNQPQHF; CDR3 DNA: TGTGCCAGCAGTTACCCTGGGACGGATAGCAATCAGCCCCAGCATTTT
J gene: TRBJ2-1; V gene: TRBV5-1; clone size: few; D gene: TRBD2; CDR3 protein: CASSLSGGYNEQFF; CDR3 DNA: TGCGCCAGCAGCTTAAGCGGGGGGTACAATGAGCAGTTCTTC
J gene: TRBJ1-1; V gene: TRBV7-2; clone size: few; D gene: .; CDR3 protein: CASKAGGEAFF; CDR3 DNA: TGTGCCAGCAAAGCCGGGGGCGAAGCTTTCTTT
J gene: TRBJ2-6; V gene: TRBV6-5; clone size: many; D gene: .; CDR3 protein: CASSTSSGANVLTF; CDR3 DNA: TGTGCCAGCAGCACATCCTCCGGGGCCAACGTCCTGACTTTC
J gene: TRBJ1-1; V gene: TRBV6-2/TRBV6-3; clone size: many; D gene: .; CDR3 protein: CASSRRVTEAFF; CDR3 DNA: TGTGCCAGCAGCCGAAGGGTCACTGAAGCTTTCTTT
J gene: TRBJ2-7; V gene: TRBV7-2; clone size: .; D gene: .; CDR3 protein: CASSLVTGTYEQYF; CDR3 DNA: TGTGCCAGCAGCTTAGTTACCGGAACCTACGAGCAGTACTTC
J gene: TRBJ2-5; V gene: TRBV29-1; clone size: many; D gene: .; CDR3 protein: CSAQIAVFQETQYF; CDR3 DNA: TGCAGCGCCCAGATAGCGGTCTTCCAAGAGACCCAGTACTTC
J gene: TRBJ1-2; V gene: TRBV6-2/TRBV6-3; clone size: .; D gene: .; CDR3 protein: CASSFHRRPNYGYTF; CDR3 DNA: TGTGCCAGCAGTTTCCACAGACGTCCTAACTATGGCTACACCTTC
J gene: TRBJ1-5; V gene: TRBV2; clone size: .; D gene: .; CDR3 protein: CASSDHGYSNQPQHF; CDR3 DNA: TGTGCCAGCAGTGACCACGGTTATAGCAATCAGCCCCAGCATTTT
J gene: TRBJ2-5; V gene: TRBV5-1; clone size: .; D gene: .; CDR3 protein: CASSLEPSGRETQYF; CDR3 DNA: TGCGCCAGCAGCTTGGAACCTTCGGGAAGAGAGACCCAGTACTTC
J gene: TRBJ2-5; V gene: TRBV10-3; clone size: few; D gene: TRBD2; CDR3 protein: CAISEAAGVETQYF; CDR3 DNA: TGTGCCATCAGTGAGGCGGCGGGAGTAGAGACCCAGTACTTC
J gene: TRBJ2-6; V gene: TRBV27; clone size: few; D gene: .; CDR3 protein: CASSLTYGANVLTF; CDR3 DNA: TGTGCCAGCAGTTTAACATATGGGGCCAACGTCCTGACTTTC
J gene: TRBJ1-2; V gene: TRBV5-1; clone size: .; D gene: TRBD1; CDR3 protein: CASSLGTGLYGYTF; CDR3 DNA: TGCGCCAGCAGCTTGGGGACAGGACTCTATGGCTACACCTTC
J gene: TRBJ2-4; V gene: TRBV3-1; clone size: .; D gene: .; CDR3 protein: CASSPGQKNIQYF; CDR3 DNA: TGTGCCAGCAGCCCCGGTCAAAAAAACATTCAGTACTTC
J gene: TRBJ1-4; V gene: TRBV2; clone size: .; D gene: .; CDR3 protein: CASSRDAGTNNEKLFF; CDR3 DNA: TGTGCCAGCAGTAGGGACGCCGGAACCAATAATGAAAAACTGTTTTTT
J gene: TRBJ2-1; V gene: TRBV12-3/TRBV12-4; clone size: many; D gene: .; CDR3 protein: CASTPQVSGTEQFF; CDR3 DNA: TGTGCCAGCACCCCCCAGGTTAGCGGAACTGAGCAGTTCTTC
J gene: TRBJ2-3; V gene: TRBV4-3; clone size: .; D gene: .; CDR3 protein: CASSQDAGYRAADTQYF; CDR3 DNA: TGCGCCAGCAGCCAAGATGCGGGGTACAGGGCGGCAGATACGCAGTATTTT